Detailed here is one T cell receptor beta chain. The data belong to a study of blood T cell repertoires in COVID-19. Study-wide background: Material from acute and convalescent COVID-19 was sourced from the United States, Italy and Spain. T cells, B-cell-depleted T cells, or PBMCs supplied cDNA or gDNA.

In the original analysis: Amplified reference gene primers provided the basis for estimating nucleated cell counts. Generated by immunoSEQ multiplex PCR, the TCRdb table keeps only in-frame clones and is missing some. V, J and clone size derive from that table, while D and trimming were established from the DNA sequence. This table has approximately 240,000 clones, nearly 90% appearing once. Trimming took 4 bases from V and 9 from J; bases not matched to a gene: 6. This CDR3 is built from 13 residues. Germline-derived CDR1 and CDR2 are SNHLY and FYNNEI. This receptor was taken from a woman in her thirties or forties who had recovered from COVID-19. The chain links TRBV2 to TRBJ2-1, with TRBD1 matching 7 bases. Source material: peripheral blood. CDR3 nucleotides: TGTGCCAGCAGTGCCACAGGGGTGGGTGAGCAGTTCTTC. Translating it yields CASSATGVGEQFF.